The clone carrying this T cell receptor (beta chain) was detected many times. Its target is unknown. Germline V CDR1 and CDR2: DFQATT, SNEGSKA (reference sequence). V was pared by 3 bases and J by 0 bases, with 5 bases of the junction left unmatched. This CDR3 has 17 amino acids. Amplification of TCR beta CDR3 regions was performed using RNA transcripts as template. TCR CDR3 regions were first amplified by RT-PCR with HTBI primers. MiXCR was run by TCRdb on the multiplex PCR reads, yielding one entry per CDR3 protein. Of a few hundred thousand distinct CDR3 sequences listed, roughly 25% are singletons. Graves' hyperthyroidism without ophthalmopathy progression within 18 months was termed stable. Patients were excluded for uncontrolled infection, other autoimmune disease, pregnancy or lactation. The record originates from a study of T cells in Graves' hyperthyroidism and ophthalmopathy. Findings and limits, study-wide: Stable hyperthyroidism was told apart from ophthalmopathy by a model built on 13 V-J features. Expanded thyroid clonotypes (above 0.001) were mostly also found in blood.

This chain joins TRBV20-1 and TRBJ2-1; 13 bases match TRBD2. Sequencing input: blood. This sequence originates from a man in his fifties or sixties with Graves' hyperthyroidism. The CDR3 spells CSARGLAGRSSYNEQFF. The CDR3 region has the DNA TGCAGTGCTAGGGGACTAGCGGGGCGAAGCTCCTACAATGAGCAGTTCTTC.